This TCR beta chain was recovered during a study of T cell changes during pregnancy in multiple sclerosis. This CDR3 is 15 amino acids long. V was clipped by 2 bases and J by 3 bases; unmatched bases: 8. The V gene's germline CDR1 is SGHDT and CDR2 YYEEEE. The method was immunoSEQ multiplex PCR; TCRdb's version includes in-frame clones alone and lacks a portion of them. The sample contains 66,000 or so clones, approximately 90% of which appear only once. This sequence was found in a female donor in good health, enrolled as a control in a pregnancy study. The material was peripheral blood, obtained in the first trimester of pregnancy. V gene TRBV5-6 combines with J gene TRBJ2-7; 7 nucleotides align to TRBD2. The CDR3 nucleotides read TGTGCCAGCAGCTTCGTAGGGGCGGGGGACTACGAGCAGTACTTC. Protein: CASSFVGAGDYEQYF.